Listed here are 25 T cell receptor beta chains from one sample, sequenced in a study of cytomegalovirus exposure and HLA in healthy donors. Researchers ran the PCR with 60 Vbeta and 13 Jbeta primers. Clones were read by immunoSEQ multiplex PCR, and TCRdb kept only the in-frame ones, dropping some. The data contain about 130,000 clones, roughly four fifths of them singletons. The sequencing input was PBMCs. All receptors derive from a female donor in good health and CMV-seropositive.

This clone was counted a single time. CDR3 DNA: TGTGCCAGTAGTATAACTGGGCCCTACGAGCAGTACTTC. Residues: CASSITGPYEQYF. The gene calls are TRBV19 and TRBJ2-7; D remains unclear. Germline V CDR1 and CDR2: LNHDA, SQIVND (reference sequence). V lost 2 bases and J 2 bases, leaving 7 bases between the germline ends. This CDR3 is built from 13 residues.

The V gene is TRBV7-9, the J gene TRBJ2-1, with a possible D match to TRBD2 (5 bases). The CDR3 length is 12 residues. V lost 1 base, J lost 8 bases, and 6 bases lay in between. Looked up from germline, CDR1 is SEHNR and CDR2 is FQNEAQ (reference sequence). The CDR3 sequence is CASSLVGDEQFF. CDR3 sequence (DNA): TGTGCCAGCAGCTTAGTCGGGGATGAGCAGTTCTTC.

The CDR3 spells CASSQGLYNEKLFF. CDR3 nucleotide sequence: TGTGCCAGCAGTCAGGGGCTCTATAATGAAAAACTGTTTTTT. J is TRBJ1-4 and V is TRBV2, with D tentatively TRBD1 (6 bases). Trimming removed 5 bases at V and 4 bases at J, with 11 bases between. The CDR3 extends over 14 amino acids. Germline CDR1 and CDR2: SNHLY and FYNNEI.

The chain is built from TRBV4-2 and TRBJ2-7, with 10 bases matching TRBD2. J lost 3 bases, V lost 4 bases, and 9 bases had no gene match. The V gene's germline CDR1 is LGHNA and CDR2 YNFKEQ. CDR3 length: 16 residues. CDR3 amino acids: CASSLGTGTSDYEQYF. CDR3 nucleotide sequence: TGTGCCAGCAGCCTGGGAACCGGGACTAGCGACTACGAGCAGTACTTC.

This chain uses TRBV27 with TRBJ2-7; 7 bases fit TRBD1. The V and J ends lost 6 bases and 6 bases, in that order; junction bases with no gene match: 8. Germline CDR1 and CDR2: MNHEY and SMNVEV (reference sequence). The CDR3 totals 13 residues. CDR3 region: CASRGQGVTEQYF. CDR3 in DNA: TGTGCCAGCAGGGGGCAGGGGGTGACCGAGCAGTACTTC.

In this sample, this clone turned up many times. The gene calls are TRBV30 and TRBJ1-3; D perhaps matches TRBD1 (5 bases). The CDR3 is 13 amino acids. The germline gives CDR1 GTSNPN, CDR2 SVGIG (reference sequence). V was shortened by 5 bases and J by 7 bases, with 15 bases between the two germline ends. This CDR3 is CAWSTDGGNTIYF. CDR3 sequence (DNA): TGTGCCTGGTCGACAGACGGTGGGAACACCATATATTTT.

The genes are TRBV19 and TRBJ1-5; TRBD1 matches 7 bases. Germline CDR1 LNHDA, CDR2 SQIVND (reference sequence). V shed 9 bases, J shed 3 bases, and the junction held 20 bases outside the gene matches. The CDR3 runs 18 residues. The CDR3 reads CASNSPKQGSFDNQPQHF. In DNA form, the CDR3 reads TGTGCCAGCAATAGCCCTAAACAGGGGTCATTTGACAATCAGCCCCAGCATTTT.

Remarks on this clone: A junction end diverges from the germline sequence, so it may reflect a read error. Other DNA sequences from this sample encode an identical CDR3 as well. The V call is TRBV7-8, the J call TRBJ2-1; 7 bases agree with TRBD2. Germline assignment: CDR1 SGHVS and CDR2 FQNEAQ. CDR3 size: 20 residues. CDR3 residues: CASSYRLGTILVGSYNEQFF. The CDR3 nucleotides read TGTGCCAGTAGCTACCGGTTGGGGACTATCCTAGTCGGCTCCTACAATGAGCAGTTCTTC.

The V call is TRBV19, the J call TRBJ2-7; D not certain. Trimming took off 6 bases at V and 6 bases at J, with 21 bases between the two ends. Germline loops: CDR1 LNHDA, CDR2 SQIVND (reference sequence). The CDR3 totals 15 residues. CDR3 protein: CASSPARHRWSEQYF. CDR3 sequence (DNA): TGTGCCAGTAGCCCCGCGCGCCATCGATGGTCCGAGCAGTACTTC.

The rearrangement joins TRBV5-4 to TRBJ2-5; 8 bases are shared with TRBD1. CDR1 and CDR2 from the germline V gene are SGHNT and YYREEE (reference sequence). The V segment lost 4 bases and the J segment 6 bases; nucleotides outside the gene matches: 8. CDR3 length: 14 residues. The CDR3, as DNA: TGTGCCAGCAGCCGCGGACAGGGTCAACAGACCCAGTACTTC. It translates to CASSRGQGQQTQYF. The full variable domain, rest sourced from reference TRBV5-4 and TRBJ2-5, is ETGVTQSPTHLIKTRGQQVTLRCSSQSGHNTVSWYQQALGQGPQFIFQYYREEENGRGNFPPRFSGLQFPNYSSELNVNALELDDSALYLCASSRGQGQQTQYFGPGTRLLVL.

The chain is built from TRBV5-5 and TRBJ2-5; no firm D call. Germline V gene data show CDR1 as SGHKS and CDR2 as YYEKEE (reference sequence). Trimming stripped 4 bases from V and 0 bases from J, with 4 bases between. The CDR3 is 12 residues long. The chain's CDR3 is CASSPYQETQYF. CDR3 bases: TGTGCCAGCAGCCCCTACCAAGAGACCCAGTACTTC.

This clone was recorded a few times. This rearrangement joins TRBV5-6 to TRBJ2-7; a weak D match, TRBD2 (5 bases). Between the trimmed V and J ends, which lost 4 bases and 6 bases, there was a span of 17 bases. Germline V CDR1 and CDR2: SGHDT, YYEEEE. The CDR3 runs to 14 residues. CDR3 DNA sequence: TGTGCCAGCAGCCCCGGACTCGGCTCGGCCGAGCAGTACTTC. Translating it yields CASSPGLGSAEQYF.

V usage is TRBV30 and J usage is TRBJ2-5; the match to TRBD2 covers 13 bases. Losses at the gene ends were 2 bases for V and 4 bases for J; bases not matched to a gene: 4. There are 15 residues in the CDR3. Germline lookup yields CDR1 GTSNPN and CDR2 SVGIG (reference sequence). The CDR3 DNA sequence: TGTGCCTGGAGTACCGGACTAGCGGGAGTAGAGACCCAGTACTTC. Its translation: CAWSTGLAGVETQYF.

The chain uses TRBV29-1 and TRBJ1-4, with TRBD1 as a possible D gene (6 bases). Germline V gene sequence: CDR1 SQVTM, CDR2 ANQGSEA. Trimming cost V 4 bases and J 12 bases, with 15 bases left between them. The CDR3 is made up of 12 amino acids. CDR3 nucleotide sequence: TGCAGCGTTGTCACAGGGAGTACGGAACTGTTTTTT. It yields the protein CSVVTGSTELFF. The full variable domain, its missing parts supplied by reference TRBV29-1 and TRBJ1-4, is SAVISQKPSRDICQRGTSLTIQCQVDSQVTMMFWYRQQPGQSLTLIATANQGSEATYESGFVIDKFPISRPNLTFSTLTVSNMSPEDSSIYLCSVVTGSTELFFGSGTQLSVL.

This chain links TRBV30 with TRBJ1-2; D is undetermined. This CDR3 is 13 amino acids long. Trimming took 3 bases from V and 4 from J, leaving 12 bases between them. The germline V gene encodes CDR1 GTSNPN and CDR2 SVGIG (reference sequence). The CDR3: CAWRRTELYGYTF. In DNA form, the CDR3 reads TGTGCCTGGAGGAGAACAGAACTCTATGGCTACACCTTC. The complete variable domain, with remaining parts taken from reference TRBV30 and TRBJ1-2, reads SQTIHQWPATLVQPVGSPLSLECTVEGTSNPNLYWYRQAAGRGLQLLFYSVGIGQISSEVPQNLSASRPQDRQFILSSKKLLLSDSGFYLCAWRRTELYGYTFGSGTRLTVV.

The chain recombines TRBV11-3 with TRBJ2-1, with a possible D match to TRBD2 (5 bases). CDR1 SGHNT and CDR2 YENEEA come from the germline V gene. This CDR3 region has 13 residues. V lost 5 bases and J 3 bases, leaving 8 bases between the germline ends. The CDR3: CASSSRDYNEQFF. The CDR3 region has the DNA TGTGCCAGCAGCAGCCGGGACTACAATGAGCAGTTCTTC.

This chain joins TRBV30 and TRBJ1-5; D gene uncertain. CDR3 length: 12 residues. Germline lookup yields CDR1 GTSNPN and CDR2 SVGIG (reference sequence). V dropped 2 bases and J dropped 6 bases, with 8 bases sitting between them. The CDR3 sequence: CAWSQQSQPQHF. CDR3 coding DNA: TGTGCCTGGAGTCAACAGAGTCAGCCCCAGCATTTT.

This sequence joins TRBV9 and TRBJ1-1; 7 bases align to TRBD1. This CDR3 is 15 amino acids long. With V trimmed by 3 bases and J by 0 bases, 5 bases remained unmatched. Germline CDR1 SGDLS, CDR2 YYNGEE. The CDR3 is CASSGGGGLNTEAFF. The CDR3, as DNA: TGTGCCAGCAGCGGAGGAGGGGGCCTGAACACTGAAGCTTTCTTT.

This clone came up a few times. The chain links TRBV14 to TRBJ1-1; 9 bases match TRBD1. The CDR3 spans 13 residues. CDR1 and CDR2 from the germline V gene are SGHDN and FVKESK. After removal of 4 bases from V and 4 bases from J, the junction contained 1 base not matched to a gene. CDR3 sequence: CASSLTGGTEAFF. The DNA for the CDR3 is TGTGCCAGCAGCCTGACAGGGGGCACTGAAGCTTTCTTT.

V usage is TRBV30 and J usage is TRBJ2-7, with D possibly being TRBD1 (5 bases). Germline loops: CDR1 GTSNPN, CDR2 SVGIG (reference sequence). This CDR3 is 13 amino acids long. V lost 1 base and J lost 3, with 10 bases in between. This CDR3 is CAWSATASYEQYF. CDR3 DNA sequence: TGTGCCTGGAGTGCGACAGCCAGCTACGAGCAGTACTTC.

CDR3 nucleotide sequence: TGTGCCAGCAGCCAAAGAACAGGGGGGAAAACCTCCTACGAGCAGTACTTC. Translating it yields CASSQRTGGKTSYEQYF. V usage is TRBV5-4 and J usage is TRBJ2-7; 8 bases align to TRBD1. The V and J ends lost 4 bases and 0 bases, in that order; junction bases with no gene match: 12. In germline, CDR1 is SGHNT, CDR2 YYREEE (reference sequence). This CDR3 comprises 17 residues.

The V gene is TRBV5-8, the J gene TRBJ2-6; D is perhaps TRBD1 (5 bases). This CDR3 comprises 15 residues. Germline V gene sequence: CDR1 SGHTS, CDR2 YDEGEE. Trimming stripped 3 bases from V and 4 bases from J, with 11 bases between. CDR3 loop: CASSSQGVGANVLTF. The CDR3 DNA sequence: TGTGCCAGCAGCTCCCAGGGTGTCGGGGCCAACGTCCTGACTTTC.

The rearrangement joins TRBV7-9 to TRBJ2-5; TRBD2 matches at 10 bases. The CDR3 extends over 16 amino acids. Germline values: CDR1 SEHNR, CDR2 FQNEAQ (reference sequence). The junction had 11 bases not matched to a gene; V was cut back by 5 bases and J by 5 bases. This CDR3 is CASSTAGGSVQETQYF. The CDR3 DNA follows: TGTGCCAGCAGCACAGCGGGGGGGTCTGTACAGGAGACCCAGTACTTC.

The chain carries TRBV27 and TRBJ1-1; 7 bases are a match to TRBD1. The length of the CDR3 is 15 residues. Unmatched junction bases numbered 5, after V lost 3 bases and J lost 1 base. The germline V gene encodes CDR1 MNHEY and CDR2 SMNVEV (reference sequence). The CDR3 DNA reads TGTGCCAGCAGTTTGCGGTGGGACAGGAACACTGAAGCTTTCTTT. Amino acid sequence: CASSLRWDRNTEAFF.

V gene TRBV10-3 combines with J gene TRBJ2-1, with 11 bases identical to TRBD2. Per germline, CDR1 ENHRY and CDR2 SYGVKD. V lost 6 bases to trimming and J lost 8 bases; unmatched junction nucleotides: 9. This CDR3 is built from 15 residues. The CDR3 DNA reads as TGTGCCATCAGATTTAGCGGGGGGGCCTTCGATGAGCAGTTCTTC. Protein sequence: CAIRFSGGAFDEQFF.